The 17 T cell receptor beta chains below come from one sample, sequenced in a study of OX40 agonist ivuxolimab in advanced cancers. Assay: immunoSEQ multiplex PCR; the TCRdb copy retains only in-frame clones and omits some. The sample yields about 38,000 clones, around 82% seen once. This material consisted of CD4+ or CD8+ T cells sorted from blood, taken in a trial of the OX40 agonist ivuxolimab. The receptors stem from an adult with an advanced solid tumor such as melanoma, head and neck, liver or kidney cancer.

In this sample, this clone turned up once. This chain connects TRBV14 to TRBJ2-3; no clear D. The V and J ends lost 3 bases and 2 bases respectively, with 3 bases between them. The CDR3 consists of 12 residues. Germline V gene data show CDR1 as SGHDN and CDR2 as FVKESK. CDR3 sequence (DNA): TGTGCCAGCAGCCAGCACACAGATACGCAGTATTTT. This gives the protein CASSQHTDTQYF.

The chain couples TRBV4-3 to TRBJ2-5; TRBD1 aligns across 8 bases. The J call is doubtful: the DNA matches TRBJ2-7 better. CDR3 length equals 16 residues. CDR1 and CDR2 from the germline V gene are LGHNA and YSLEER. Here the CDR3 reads CASSQDQTGGGYEQYF. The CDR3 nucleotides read TGCGCCAGCAGCCAAGATCAAACAGGGGGAGGCTACGAGCAGTACTTC.

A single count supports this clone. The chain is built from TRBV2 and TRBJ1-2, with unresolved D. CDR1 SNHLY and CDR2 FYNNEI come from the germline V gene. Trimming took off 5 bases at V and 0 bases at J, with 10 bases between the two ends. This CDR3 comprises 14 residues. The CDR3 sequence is CASSPQASNYGYTF. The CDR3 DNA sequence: TGTGCCAGCAGTCCCCAGGCGTCTAACTATGGCTACACCTTC.

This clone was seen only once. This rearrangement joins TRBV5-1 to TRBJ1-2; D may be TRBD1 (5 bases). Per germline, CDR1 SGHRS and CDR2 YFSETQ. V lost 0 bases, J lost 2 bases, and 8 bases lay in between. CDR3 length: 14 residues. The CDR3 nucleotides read TGCGCCAGCAGCTTGGAATACAGGAACTATGGCTACACCTTC. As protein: CASSLEYRNYGYTF.

The CDR3 DNA is TGTGCCAGCAGCTTGGCAGATACGCAGTATTTT. It yields the protein CASSLADTQYF. The V call is TRBV5-4, the J call TRBJ2-3; D remains ambiguous. CDR1 and CDR2 (germline): SGHNT, YYREEE (reference sequence). The V gene lost 0 bases and the J gene lost 4 bases, with 0 bases spanning the gap. This CDR3 is built from 11 residues.

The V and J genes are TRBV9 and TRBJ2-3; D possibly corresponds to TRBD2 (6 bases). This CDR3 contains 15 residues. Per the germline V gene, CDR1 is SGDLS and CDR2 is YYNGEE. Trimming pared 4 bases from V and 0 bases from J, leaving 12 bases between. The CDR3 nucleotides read TGTGCCAGCAGCCTGGGACTTCCTAGCACAGATACGCAGTATTTT. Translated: CASSLGLPSTDTQYF.

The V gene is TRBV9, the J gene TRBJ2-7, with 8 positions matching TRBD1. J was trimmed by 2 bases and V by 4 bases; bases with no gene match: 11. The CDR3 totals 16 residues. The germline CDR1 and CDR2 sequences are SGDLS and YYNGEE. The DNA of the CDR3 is TGTGCCAGCAGCCGAGACGCAGGGACAGGAACCTACGAGCAGTACTTC. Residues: CASSRDAGTGTYEQYF.

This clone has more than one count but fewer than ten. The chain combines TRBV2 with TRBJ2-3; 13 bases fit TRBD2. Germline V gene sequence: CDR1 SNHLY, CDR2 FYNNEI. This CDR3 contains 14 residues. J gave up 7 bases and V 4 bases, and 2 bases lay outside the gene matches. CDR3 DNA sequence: TGTGCCAGCAGTGGGACTAGCGGGAGTTATACGCAGTATTTT. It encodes CASSGTSGSYTQYF.

DNA for the CDR3: TGCAGTGCACCAGGAAACACCATATATTTT. Translating gives CSAPGNTIYF. J is TRBJ1-3 and V is TRBV20-1; D call uncertain. The V gene's germline CDR1 is DFQATT and CDR2 SNEGSKA (reference sequence). This CDR3 contains 10 residues. Trimming removed 6 bases from V and 4 bases from J, with 4 bases in between.

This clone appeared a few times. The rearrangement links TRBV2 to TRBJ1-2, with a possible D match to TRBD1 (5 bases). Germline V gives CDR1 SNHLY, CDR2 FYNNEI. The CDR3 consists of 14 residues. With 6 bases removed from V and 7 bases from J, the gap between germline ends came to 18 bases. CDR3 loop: CASSLADTAGGYTF. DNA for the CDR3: TGTGCCAGCAGCCTCGCGGACACGGCGGGTGGCTACACCTTC.

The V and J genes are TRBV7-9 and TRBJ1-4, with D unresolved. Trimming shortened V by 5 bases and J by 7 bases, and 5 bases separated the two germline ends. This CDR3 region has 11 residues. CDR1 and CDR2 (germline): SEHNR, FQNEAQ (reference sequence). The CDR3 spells CASSPTEKLFF. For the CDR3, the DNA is TGTGCCAGCAGCCCCACTGAAAAACTGTTTTTT.

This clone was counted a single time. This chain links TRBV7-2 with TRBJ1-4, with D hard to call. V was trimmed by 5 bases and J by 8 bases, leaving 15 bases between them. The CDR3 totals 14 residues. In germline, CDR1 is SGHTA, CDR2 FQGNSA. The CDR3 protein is CASSLGSAGEKLFF. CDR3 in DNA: TGTGCCAGCAGCCTAGGGTCTGCTGGGGAAAAACTGTTTTTT. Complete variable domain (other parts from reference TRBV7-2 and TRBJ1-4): GAGVSQSPSNKVTEKGKDVELRCDPISGHTALYWYRQSLGQGLEFLIYFQGNSAPDKSGLPSDRFSAERTGGSVSTLTIQRTQQEDSAVYLCASSLGSAGEKLFFGSGTQLSVL.

CDR3 residues: CASSFGHVSEAFF. The CDR3 bases are TGTGCCAGCAGCTTTGGACATGTCAGTGAAGCTTTCTTT. The chain combines TRBV7-8 with TRBJ1-1; a possible D gene is TRBD1 (5 bases). There are 13 residues in the CDR3. CDR1 and CDR2 (germline): SGHVS, FQNEAQ. With 3 bases removed from V and 7 bases from J, the gap between germline ends came to 12 bases.

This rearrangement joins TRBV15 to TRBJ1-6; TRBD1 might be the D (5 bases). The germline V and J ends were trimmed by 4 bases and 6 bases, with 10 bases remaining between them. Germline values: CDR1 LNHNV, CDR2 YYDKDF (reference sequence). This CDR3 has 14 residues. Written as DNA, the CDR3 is TGTGCCACCAGCATCGGGACCGTTAATTCACCCCTCCACTTT. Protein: CATSIGTVNSPLHF. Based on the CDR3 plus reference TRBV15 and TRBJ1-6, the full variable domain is DAMVIQNPRYQVTQFGKPVTLSCSQTLNHNVMYWYQQKSSQAPKLLFHYYDKDFNNEADTPDNFQSRRPNTSFCFLDIRSPGLGDTAMYLCATSIGTVNSPLHFGNGTRLTVT.

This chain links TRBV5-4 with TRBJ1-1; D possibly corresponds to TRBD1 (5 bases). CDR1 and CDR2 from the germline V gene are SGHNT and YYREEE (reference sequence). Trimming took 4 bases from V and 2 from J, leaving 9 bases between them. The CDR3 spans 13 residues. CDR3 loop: CASSMTANTEAFF. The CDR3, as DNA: TGTGCCAGCAGCATGACAGCAAACACTGAAGCTTTCTTT.

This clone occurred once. CDR3 sequence: CASSLGTSSYNEQFF. CDR3 sequence (DNA): TGTGCCAGCAGCTTGGGGACTAGCTCCTACAATGAGCAGTTCTTC. V usage is TRBV9 and J usage is TRBJ2-1; 8 bases fit TRBD2. Per the germline V gene, CDR1 is SGDLS and CDR2 is YYNGEE. The CDR3 contains 15 residues. V lost 4 bases, J lost 0 bases, and 3 bases stayed unmatched.

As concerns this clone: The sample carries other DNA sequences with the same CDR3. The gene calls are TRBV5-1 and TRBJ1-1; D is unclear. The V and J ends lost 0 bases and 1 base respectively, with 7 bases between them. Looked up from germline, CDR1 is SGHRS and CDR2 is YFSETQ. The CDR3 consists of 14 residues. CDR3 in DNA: TGCGCCAGCAGCTTGGACAGACCGAACACTGAAGCTTTCTTT. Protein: CASSLDRPNTEAFF.